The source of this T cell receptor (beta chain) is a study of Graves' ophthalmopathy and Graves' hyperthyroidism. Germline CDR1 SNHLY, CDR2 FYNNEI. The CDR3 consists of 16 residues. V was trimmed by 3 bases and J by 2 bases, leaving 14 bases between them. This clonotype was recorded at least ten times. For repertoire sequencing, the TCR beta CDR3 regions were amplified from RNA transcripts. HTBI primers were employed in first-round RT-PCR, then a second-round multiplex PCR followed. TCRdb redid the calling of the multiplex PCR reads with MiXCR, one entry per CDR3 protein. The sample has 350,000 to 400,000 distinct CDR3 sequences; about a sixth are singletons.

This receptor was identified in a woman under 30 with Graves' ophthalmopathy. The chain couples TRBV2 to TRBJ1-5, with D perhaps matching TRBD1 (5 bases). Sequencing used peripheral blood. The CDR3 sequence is CASSDRESFGNQPQHF. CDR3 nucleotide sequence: TGTGCCAGCAGTGACAGGGAGTCGTTTGGCAATCAGCCCCAGCATTTT.